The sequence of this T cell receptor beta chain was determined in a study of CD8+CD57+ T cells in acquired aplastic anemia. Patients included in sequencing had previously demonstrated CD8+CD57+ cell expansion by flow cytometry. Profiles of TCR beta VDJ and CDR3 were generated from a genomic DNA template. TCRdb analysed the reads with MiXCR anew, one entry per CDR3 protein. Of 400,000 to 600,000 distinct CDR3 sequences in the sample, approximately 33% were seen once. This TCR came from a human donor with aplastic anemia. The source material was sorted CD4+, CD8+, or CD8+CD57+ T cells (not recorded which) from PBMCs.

The CDR3 region has the DNA TGTGCCAGCAGCCAAGGAGAAGGGTTCCAAGAGACCCAGTACTTC. Protein: CASSQGEGFQETQYF. The chain uses TRBV2 and TRBJ2-5; D not certain. V was clipped by 6 bases and J by 1 base, with 15 bases between them. The germline V gene encodes CDR1 SNHLY and CDR2 FYNNEI. The CDR3 has 15 residues.